The sample holds a few counts of the clone carrying this T cell receptor (beta chain). Data came from immunoSEQ multiplex PCR; TCRdb stores just in-frame clones and leaves some out. The sample carries several thousand clones, 53% recorded once. The sample comes from a study of sequential checkpoint blockade in melanoma. Study as a whole: Patients were randomized 1:1 to nivolumab-then-ipilimumab or ipilimumab-then-nivolumab first-line. Both treatment sequences were followed by maintenance nivolumab.

The CDR3 consists of 14 residues. Germline V gene lookup returns CDR1 MDHEN and CDR2 SYDVKM. V lost 4 bases and J 0 bases, leaving 7 bases between the germline ends. Indicated treatment: randomized to nivolumab then ipilimumab (arm A) or the reverse (arm B). Sorted cells were live CD3+CD8+, lacking CD19 and CD56, from PBMCs. This clonotype was obtained from a human donor with melanoma. Material: CD8+ T cells sorted from blood (inferred from file names), obtained from a patient given nivolumab and ipilimumab in sequence. The V call is TRBV28, the J call TRBJ2-1; D unresolved. As DNA, the CDR3 is TGTGCCAGCAGTTCCCCCCACTCCTACAATGAGCAGTTCTTC. It specifies CASSSPHSYNEQFF.